The 4 T cell receptor beta chains below were found in one sample sequenced in a study of metastatic and nonmetastatic thyroid tumors. Using MiXCR, TCRdb reanalyzed the PCR reads. Of roughly 34,000 clones in the sample, 33% were seen once. Among the patients, none had received any treatment before thyroid surgery. Sequencing used tumor tissue. The receptors shown here come from a female donor with papillary thyroid cancer or a benign thyroid nodule (not recorded which). Some clones in this sample may be carry-over from other donors' samples.

The chain carries TRBV6-2 or TRBV6-3 and TRBJ2-1, with D unclear. With 1 base removed from V and 15 bases from J, the gap between germline ends came to 10 bases. This CDR3 contains 11 residues. Per the germline V gene, CDR1 is MNHEY and CDR2 is SVGEGT. In DNA form, the CDR3 reads TGTGCCAGCAGTTACTTGCTAGATGTGTTCTTC. Translation: CASSYLLDVFF.

The genes are TRBV5-6 and TRBJ2-7; 9 nucleotides line up with TRBD1. The V segment lost 0 bases and the J segment 2 bases; nucleotides outside the gene matches: 3. Germline values: CDR1 SGHDT, CDR2 YYEEEE. CDR3 length equals 15 residues. CDR3 coding DNA: TGTGCCAGCAGCTTGGCCAGGGACAGGGCCTACGAGCAGTACTTC. Translated, it gives CASSLARDRAYEQYF.

The rearrangement joins TRBV7-6 to TRBJ2-7; D is unclear. Germline V gene sequence: CDR1 SGHVS, CDR2 FNYEAQ. There are 14 residues in the CDR3. V was pared by 1 base and J by 5 bases, with 12 bases between. CDR3 loop: CASSLGHRANEQYF. For the CDR3, the DNA is TGTGCCAGCAGCTTAGGGCATAGGGCCAACGAGCAGTACTTC.

This clone was observed a few times. J is TRBJ1-2 and V is TRBV5-1; D is unclear. V was cut by 0 bases and J by 10 bases, with 13 bases left in between. Germline CDR1 SGHRS, CDR2 YFSETQ. This CDR3 spans 13 amino acids. In DNA form, the CDR3 reads TGCGCCAGCAGCTTGGCCGGGCAGGACTTCTACACCTTC. Its translation: CASSLAGQDFYTF.